This TCR beta chain is drawn from a study of T cell changes during pregnancy in multiple sclerosis. The CDR3 is made up of 19 amino acids. V shed 0 bases, J shed 3 bases, and the junction held 10 bases outside the gene matches. Looked up from germline, CDR1 is LGHNA and CDR2 is YNFKEQ. The repertoire was sequenced with immunoSEQ multiplex PCR; TCRdb's copy has only in-frame clones and lacks some. The data hold about 33,000 clones, with about 89% observed a single time. The input for sequencing was CD4+ T cells from peripheral blood mononuclear cells, taken in the third trimester of pregnancy. This TCR was recovered from a female donor in good health, enrolled as a control in a pregnancy study. V usage is TRBV4-2 and J usage is TRBJ2-3; 12 nucleotides match TRBD2. The CDR3 DNA reads TGTGCCAGCAGCCAAGATCGGGCTAGCGGGGGGGCCCGAACAGATACGCAGTATTTT. This sequence encodes CASSQDRASGGARTDTQYF.